This is a list of T cell receptor beta chains from one sample in a study of T cells in tumors after PD-1 blockade. Method: immunoSEQ multiplex PCR; TCRdb's copy keeps in-frame clones and lacks some. Found here are some 43,000 clones, 81% of them singletons; the top ten hold roughly 4%. Source: PBMCs, taken before anti-PD-1 treatment. The source of these receptors is a human donor with basal cell carcinoma. Both conserved end residues are part of each CDR3. D genes are given only for firm matches. Some rows mark clone size as missing; the rest say once, few, many or name a class of expanded clone.

d_gene,abundance,j_gene,v_gene,CDR3aa,CDR3nt
NA,NA,TRBJ1-5,TRBV19,CASSIGGFNQPQHF,TGTGCCAGTAGTATAGGAGGGTTCAATCAGCCCCAGCATTTT
NA,few,TRBJ1-2,TRBV29-1,CSVEDQSQGWGYTF,TGCAGCGTTGAAGATCAATCACAGGGTTGGGGCTACACCTTC
NA,NA,TRBJ2-1,TRBV13,CASQRGPYNEQFF,TGTGCCAGCCAGAGGGGCCCCTACAATGAGCAGTTCTTC
TRBD2,NA,TRBJ2-3,TRBV6-5,CASSYWGTSLDTQYF,TGTGCCAGCAGTTACTGGGGGACTAGCCTGGATACGCAGTATTTT
TRBD1,NA,TRBJ2-6,TRBV9,CASSVAWQGALGANVLTF,TGTGCCAGCAGCGTAGCGTGGCAGGGGGCGCTTGGGGCCAACGTCCTGACTTTC
NA,NA,TRBJ2-1,TRBV5-1,CASRVFGESYNEQFF,TGCGCCAGCAGAGTGTTCGGGGAGTCCTACAATGAGCAGTTCTTC
NA,NA,TRBJ2-5,TRBV28,CASSLTVRGETQYF,TGTGCCAGCAGTTTAACAGTTAGGGGAGAGACCCAGTACTTC
TRBD1,NA,TRBJ1-5,TRBV6-5,CASRRTGSNQPQHF,TGTGCCAGCAGGAGGACAGGGAGCAATCAGCCCCAGCATTTT
NA,NA,TRBJ2-7,TRBV10-3,CAIGNGAYEQYF,TGTGCCATCGGGAATGGAGCCTACGAGCAGTACTTC
NA,NA,TRBJ1-2,TRBV3-1/TRBV3-2,CASSQGVGYTF,TGTGCCAGCAGCCAGGGAGTCGGCTACACCTTC
TRBD1,NA,TRBJ1-2,TRBV3-1/TRBV3-2,CASSPMPWDRELSYTF,TGTGCCAGCAGCCCTATGCCGTGGGACAGGGAGTTGAGCTACACCTTC
TRBD2,once,TRBJ2-1,TRBV4-1,CASSQVAGGYNEQFF,TGCGCCAGCAGCCAAGTTGCGGGGGGCTACAATGAGCAGTTCTTC
NA,NA,TRBJ1-2,TRBV18,CASSPPYQGYGYTF,TGTGCCAGCTCACCACCGTACCAGGGATATGGCTACACCTTC
TRBD1,few,TRBJ1-5,TRBV10-3,CAISEDRVDGNQPQHF,TGTGCCATCAGTGAGGACAGGGTAGACGGCAATCAGCCCCAGCATTTT
TRBD2,NA,TRBJ2-1,TRBV4-1,CASSQEHSGDAYNEQFF,TGCGCCAGCAGCCAAGAACATAGCGGGGACGCCTACAATGAGCAGTTCTTC
TRBD2,NA,TRBJ2-3,TRBV7-9,CASSLVAGAYTDTQYF,TGTGCCAGCAGCTTAGTAGCGGGGGCCTACACAGATACGCAGTATTTT
TRBD1,few,TRBJ2-7,TRBV28,CASSSAGQGSKWGQYF,TGTGCCAGCAGTTCCGCGGGACAGGGGTCTAAGTGGGGGCAGTACTTC
NA,NA,TRBJ2-7,TRBV7-6,CASSQARDRYEQYF,TGTGCCAGCAGCCAAGCAAGGGACCGCTACGAGCAGTACTTC
NA,NA,TRBJ2-7,TRBV6-5,CASRGDLPWEQYF,TGTGCCAGCAGGGGGGATCTCCCGTGGGAGCAGTACTTC
NA,once,TRBJ1-2,TRBV15,CATSRDVGALIGYTF,TGTGCCACCAGCAGAGATGTAGGGGCCCTAATAGGCTACACCTTC